The 8 T cell receptor beta chains reported below all come from one sample, sequenced in a study of T-cell memory formation after mild COVID-19. MiXCR, run by TCRdb on the 5' RACE reads, gives a single entry per CDR3 protein. The table shows 350,000 to 500,000 distinct CDR3 sequences, with approximately 19% occurring only once. The sample taken for sequencing was PBMCs or a T cell subset sorted from them (not recorded which). These receptors were collected from a man between 18 and 35 years old who had mild COVID-19 (a few samples of this study predate the infection). Cell type and time point are not known.

The chain links TRBV29-1 to TRBJ1-1; TRBD1 is a possible D gene (5 bases). Germline loops: CDR1 SQVTM, CDR2 ANQGSEA. The CDR3 is made up of 13 amino acids. V lost 7 bases to trimming and J lost 5 bases, with 17 bases between them. Written as DNA, the CDR3 is TGCAGCGCATGGGTGGGGGGAGGTACTGAAGCTTTCTTT. It yields the protein CSAWVGGGTEAFF.

The chain carries TRBV30 and TRBJ2-1; D uncertain. This CDR3 spans 13 amino acids. V lost 4 bases and J 8 bases, leaving 15 bases between the germline ends. Germline V CDR1 and CDR2: GTSNPN, SVGIG (reference sequence). CDR3 in amino acids: CAWTDGFQDEQFF. Written as DNA, the CDR3 is TGTGCCTGGACGGACGGATTCCAAGATGAGCAGTTCTTC. The full variable domain, rest sourced from reference TRBV30 and TRBJ2-1, is SQTIHQWPATLVQPVGSPLSLECTVEGTSNPNLYWYRQAAGRGLQLLFYSVGIGQISSEVPQNLSASRPQDRQFILSSKKLLLSDSGFYLCAWTDGFQDEQFFGPGTRLTVL.

This clonotype was picked up a small number of times. The genes are TRBV9 and TRBJ2-3; perhaps D is TRBD1 or TRBD2 (5 bases each). V lost 2 bases and J 1 base, leaving 17 bases between the germline ends. Germline V lookup: CDR1 SGDLS, CDR2 YYNGEE. The CDR3 length is 17 residues. The CDR3 coding sequence is TGTGCCAGCAGCGTCGGATGGGGCTCTAGCCGCACAGATACGCAGTATTTT. Its translation: CASSVGWGSSRTDTQYF.

This sequence joins TRBV5-1 and TRBJ1-4; 7 bases match TRBD1. The CDR3 extends over 15 amino acids. J lost 4 bases, V lost 4 bases, and 7 bases had no gene match. From germline, CDR1 is SGHRS and CDR2 YFSETQ. As DNA, the CDR3 is TGCGCCAGCAGCCCAACCGGGACAGTTAATGAAAAACTGTTTTTT. Amino acids: CASSPTGTVNEKLFF.

The V gene is TRBV11-2, the J gene TRBJ2-1; 8 bases line up with TRBD2. The CDR3 consists of 15 residues. V lost 5 bases, J lost 3 bases, and 6 bases stayed unmatched. The V gene's germline CDR1 is SGHAT and CDR2 FQNNGV. The CDR3 sequence is CASSPRGGLYNEQFF. The CDR3 DNA reads TGTGCCAGCAGCCCCCGGGGGGGGCTCTACAATGAGCAGTTCTTC.

This rearrangement joins TRBV13 to TRBJ2-7; D gene uncertain. The CDR3 has 15 amino acids. The germline V gene has CDR1 PRHDT and CDR2 FYEKMQ (reference sequence). V was clipped by 8 bases and J by 5 bases, with 22 bases between them. The CDR3 sequence is CASASSDRLMNEQYF. The CDR3, as DNA: TGTGCCAGCGCCTCGTCGGACCGGCTTATGAACGAGCAGTACTTC.

V gene TRBV29-1 combines with J gene TRBJ2-2; weak D call: TRBD1 (5 bases). The CDR3 runs to 15 residues. Germline V gives CDR1 SQVTM, CDR2 ANQGSEA. V shed 3 bases and J shed 5 bases, with 16 bases lying between them. CDR3 protein: CSVDESGLETGELFF. For the CDR3, the DNA is TGCAGCGTTGATGAGTCAGGGTTGGAAACCGGGGAGCTGTTTTTT.

Notes on this clonotype: The CDR3 does not close with the conserved phenylalanine or tryptophan, likely indicating a read error. J is TRBJ2-7 and V is TRBV5-1; possible D gene TRBD2, 6 bases. Germline loops: CDR1 SGHRS, CDR2 YFSETQ. The CDR3 loop spans 14 amino acids. Between the trimmed V and J ends, which lost 1 base and 3 bases, there was a span of 11 bases. The CDR3 sequence is CASSLTGDHYEQYL. The DNA for the CDR3 is TGCGCCAGCAGCTTGACGGGGGACCACTACGAGCAGTACTTA.